These 14 T cell receptor beta chains were sequenced from one sample in a study of blood T cell repertoires in COVID-19. Assay: immunoSEQ multiplex PCR; the TCRdb copy retains only in-frame clones and omits some. The table includes 68,000 or so clones, 65% to 80% detected once. Sequenced sample: peripheral blood. The receptor set was obtained from a human donor in a cohort sampled during active COVID-19.

Concerning this clone: One junction end disagrees with the germline gene, perhaps due to a read error. V and J are TRBV7-7 and TRBJ2-5; TRBD2 aligns across 10 bases. Germline assignment: CDR1 SSHAT and CDR2 FNYEAQ (reference sequence). The CDR3 covers 16 residues. CDR3 amino acids: CASSLGIAGGPLPQYF. As DNA, the CDR3 is TGTGCTAGCAGTTTAGGAATAGCGGGGGGCCCCTTACCCCAGTACTTC.

V usage is TRBV3-1 (or the pseudogene TRBV3-2) and J usage is TRBJ2-4, with TRBD1 identical over 11 bases. V gave up 2 bases and J gave up 0 bases; unmatched junction bases: 6. CDR3 length equals 18 residues. Germline V CDR1 and CDR2: LGHDT, YNNKEL (reference sequence). The CDR3 DNA reads TGTGCCAGCAGCCAACCGGGACAGGGGGGAGGAGCCAAAAACATTCAGTACTTC. Its translation: CASSQPGQGGGAKNIQYF.

V and J are TRBV4-1 and TRBJ2-1; D is undetermined. The ends were cut back, 1 base at V and 0 bases at J, with 10 bases in the middle. The CDR3 is 16 amino acids. The germline V gene encodes CDR1 MGHRA and CDR2 YSYEKL. The CDR3 DNA reads as TGCGCCAGCAGCCAAGCCCTGATAGCCTCCTACAATGAGCAGTTCTTC. Protein product: CASSQALIASYNEQFF.

This sequence joins TRBV30 and TRBJ1-2; D call uncertain. Germline V lookup: CDR1 GTSNPN, CDR2 SVGIG (reference sequence). V was pared by 4 bases and J by 5 bases, with 17 bases between. The CDR3 totals 14 residues. The CDR3: CAWTVTLTGYGYTF. DNA of the CDR3: TGTGCCTGGACCGTGACACTTACGGGGTATGGCTACACCTTC.

The rearrangement links TRBV7-2 to TRBJ2-7; D remains ambiguous. This CDR3 contains 13 residues. Germline-derived CDR1 and CDR2 are SGHTA and FQGNSA. V was cut by 5 bases and J by 2 bases, with 10 bases left in between. CDR3 residues: CASSAQSTYEQYF. The CDR3 DNA reads as TGTGCCAGCAGCGCACAGTCTACCTACGAGCAGTACTTC.

In this sample, this clone turned up once. The chain has TRBV6-1 and TRBJ2-1, with TRBD1 matching 11 bases. Germline V CDR1 and CDR2: MNHNS, SASEGT. The CDR3 spans 14 residues. Trimming took 6 bases from V and 7 from J; bases not matched to a gene: 5. Here the CDR3 DNA reads TGTGCCAGCAGGGCCGGGACAGGGGGTAATGAGCAGTTCTTC. Translation gives CASRAGTGGNEQFF.

The chain employs TRBV5-1 and TRBJ2-2, with TRBD2 identical over 10 bases. The ends lost 4 bases at V and 7 bases at J; junction bases unmatched: 7. CDR1 is SGHRS and CDR2 is YFSETQ in the germline V gene. This CDR3 is built from 15 residues. In DNA form, the CDR3 reads TGCGCCAGCAGCCGCAGCGGGAGGGCCCTCGGGGAGCTGTTTTTT. Translation: CASSRSGRALGELFF.

The chain uses TRBV28 and TRBJ2-1; 8 nucleotides match TRBD1. V trimming: 4 bases; J trimming: 8 bases; junction bases outside the gene matches: 19. The CDR3 length is 18 residues. Germline V gives CDR1 MDHEN, CDR2 SYDVKM. CDR3 sequence (DNA): TGTGCCAGCAGTTCCCCCAGGGGGCGGGATAACCTCCACGATGAGCAGTTCTTC. This sequence encodes CASSSPRGRDNLHDEQFF.

The chain recombines TRBV29-1 with TRBJ1-1; no clear D. Germline CDR1 reads SQVTM; CDR2 reads ANQGSEA. The CDR3 sequence is 15 residues long. With 7 bases removed from V and 3 bases from J, the gap between germline ends came to 21 bases. CDR3 bases: TGCAGCGCCTCGGAAAGAGGAGCGGGCGACACTGAAGCTTTCTTT. This sequence encodes CSASERGAGDTEAFF.

The CDR3 sequence is CSASTGEGGYEQYF. The CDR3 nucleotides read TGCAGTGCTAGTACCGGGGAGGGGGGCTACGAGCAGTACTTC. The V call is TRBV20-1, the J call TRBJ2-7, with a weak D call TRBD2 (7 bases). The germline CDR1 and CDR2 sequences are DFQATT and SNEGSKA (reference sequence). V shed 3 bases and J shed 3 bases, with 15 bases lying between them. The CDR3 is made up of 14 amino acids.

This clone came up a few times. This rearrangement joins TRBV11-2 to TRBJ2-2; 7 positions agree with TRBD1. From germline, CDR1 is SGHAT and CDR2 FQNNGV. J was trimmed by 4 bases and V by 3 bases; bases with no gene match: 5. There are 15 residues in the CDR3. The DNA of the CDR3 is TGTGCCAGCAGCTTCGAGGGGGCGGGCACCGGGGAGCTGTTTTTT. Protein sequence: CASSFEGAGTGELFF.

This sequence joins TRBV11-2 and TRBJ2-3, with TRBD2 identical over 13 bases. The CDR3 covers 17 residues. With 2 bases clipped from V and 4 bases from J, the junction kept 6 bases outside the gene matches. From germline, CDR1 is SGHAT and CDR2 FQNNGV. The DNA for the CDR3 is TGTGCCAGCAGCTTATTCTGGACTAGCGGGAGTTCAGATACGCAGTATTTT. Residues: CASSLFWTSGSSDTQYF.

V usage is TRBV5-1 and J usage is TRBJ1-5; a weak D match, TRBD1 (5 bases). V lost 4 bases and J lost 3, with 8 bases in between. The CDR3 has 13 amino acids. Germline assignment: CDR1 SGHRS and CDR2 YFSETQ. CDR3 coding DNA: TGCGCCAGCAGCCAGGACAACAATCAGCCCCAGCATTTT. Protein product: CASSQDNNQPQHF.

The V and J genes are TRBV27 and TRBJ2-1; TRBD1 agrees at 8 bases. After removal of 6 bases from V and 6 bases from J, the junction contained 7 bases not matched to a gene. Germline lookup yields CDR1 MNHEY and CDR2 SMNVEV (reference sequence). This CDR3 spans 14 amino acids. The DNA of the CDR3 is TGTGCCAGCAGCCTCGGACAGGGAGGCAATGAGCAGTTCTTC. Protein: CASSLGQGGNEQFF.